Shown below are 20 T cell receptor beta chains from a single sample sequenced in a study of CD8+CD57+ T cells in acquired aplastic anemia. Investigators profiled TCR beta VDJ and CDR3 from genomic DNA template. MiXCR, applied by TCRdb to the reads, yields one record per CDR3 protein. This table holds under 200,000 distinct CDR3 sequences, over 60% found once. The sequenced sample consisted of sorted CD4+, CD8+, or CD8+CD57+ T cells (not recorded which) from PBMCs. The receptors shown here come from a human donor with severe aplastic anemia or a healthy control (not recorded which).

The rearrangement links TRBV25-1 to TRBJ1-1; a weak D match, TRBD1 (6 bases). Germline values: CDR1 MGHDK, CDR2 SYGVNS. The CDR3 totals 14 residues. Trimming left V 7 bases short and J 4 bases short, with 16 bases between. In DNA form, the CDR3 reads TGTGCCAGCAATGAGAAGGGGGGAGGCACTGAAGCTTTCTTT. Translating gives CASNEKGGGTEAFF.

The chain has TRBV7-8 and TRBJ1-2; 9 bases agree with TRBD1. V gave up 5 bases and J gave up 6 bases; unmatched junction bases: 10. CDR1 and CDR2 (germline): SGHVS, FQNEAQ. This CDR3 is 15 amino acids long. CDR3 nucleotides: TGTGCCAGCAGCCGTCCCGGGACAGGGAATGATGGCTACACCTTC. Translated: CASSRPGTGNDGYTF. The full variable domain, its missing parts supplied by reference TRBV7-8 and TRBJ1-2, is GAGVSQSPRYKVAKRGQDVALRCDPISGHVSLFWYQQALGQGPEFLTYFQNEAQLDKSGLPSDRFFAERPEGSVSTLKIQRTQQEDSAVYLCASSRPGTGNDGYTFGSGTRLTVV.

CDR3 in amino acids: CASSEPDPGGELFF. The CDR3 region has the DNA TGTGCCAGCAGCGAACCTGATCCGGGCGGGGAGCTGTTTTTT. The chain joins TRBV7-9 to TRBJ2-2; no firm D call. The CDR3 is 14 amino acids. CDR1 SEHNR and CDR2 FQNEAQ come from the germline V gene (reference sequence). V shed 5 bases and J shed 7 bases, with 14 bases lying between them.

The chain carries TRBV7-9 and TRBJ2-6; D call uncertain. Germline CDR1 and CDR2: SEHNR and FQNEAQ (reference sequence). V lost 8 bases and J lost 2, with 10 bases in between. This CDR3 has 14 amino acids. The CDR3: CASAIGPGANVLTF. The CDR3 DNA follows: TGTGCCAGCGCTATCGGCCCTGGGGCCAACGTCCTGACTTTC.

The sample holds one count of this clonotype. At one boundary the junction diverges from the germline segment, which might be a read error. This chain connects TRBV25-1 to TRBJ1-1; unclear D gene. Germline V gene lookup returns CDR1 MGHDK and CDR2 SYGVNS. This CDR3 comprises 15 residues. The CDR3 sequence is CACSAETRVGTEAFF. CDR3 DNA sequence: TGTGCCTGCAGTGCTGAGACCCGGGTAGGGACTGAAGCTTTCTTT.

This chain uses TRBV15 with TRBJ1-5, with D uncertain. Germline values: CDR1 LNHNV, CDR2 YYDKDF (reference sequence). V was shortened by 0 bases and J by 3 bases, with 9 bases between the two germline ends. This CDR3 is 15 amino acids long. The DNA of the CDR3 is TGTGCCACCAGCAGAGATAAGACCCTCAATCAGCCCCAGCATTTT. It codes for CATSRDKTLNQPQHF.

The J gene is TRBJ2-6, the V gene TRBV20-1; D is possibly TRBD1 (5 bases). Trimming removed 0 bases at V and 0 bases at J, with 12 bases between. Germline CDR1 DFQATT, CDR2 SNEGSKA (reference sequence). The CDR3 is 17 amino acids. CDR3 DNA sequence: TGCAGTGCTAGAGATCAGCAGGGAAGCTCTGGGGCCAACGTCCTGACTTTC. It codes for CSARDQQGSSGANVLTF.

The V and J genes are TRBV3-1 and TRBJ2-2; D gene ambiguous. From germline, CDR1 is LGHDT and CDR2 YNNKEL (reference sequence). CDR3 length equals 12 residues. Trimming stripped 4 bases from V and 7 bases from J, with 7 bases between. The CDR3 DNA reads as TGTGCCAGCAGCCCACCCAACGGGGAGCTGTTTTTT. Its translation is CASSPPNGELFF.

CDR3 DNA sequence: TGCGCCAGCAGCAGGGACCCTTACAATGAGCAGTTCTTC. Protein sequence: CASSRDPYNEQFF. This sequence joins TRBV10-2 and TRBJ2-1; either TRBD1 or TRBD2 may fit D (5 bases each). Germline loops: CDR1 WSHSY, CDR2 SAAADI. Deletions cut 6 bases from V and 4 bases from J, with 10 bases between. The CDR3 loop spans 13 amino acids.

This clonotype was seen a single time. The chain is built from TRBV7-8 and TRBJ2-1; no definite D call. The CDR3 has 18 residues. In germline, CDR1 is SGHVS, CDR2 FQNEAQ. Between the trimmed V and J ends, which lost 5 bases and 2 bases, there was a span of 22 bases. CDR3 nucleotide sequence: TGTGCCAGCAGCCCCCTCCTTGGCGGAGCCCCCCCCTACAATGAGCAGTTCTTC. Protein: CASSPLLGGAPPYNEQFF.

V is TRBV2 and J is TRBJ1-3, with D possibly matching TRBD1 (5 bases). Germline V CDR1 and CDR2: SNHLY, FYNNEI. The CDR3 runs 13 residues. Deletions cut 4 bases from V and 3 bases from J, with 7 bases between. The CDR3 region has the DNA TGTGCCAGCAGTGCAGGGAGTGGAAACACCATATATTTT. It codes for CASSAGSGNTIYF.

This clonotype was seen a few times. V usage is TRBV29-1 and J usage is TRBJ2-7; tentatively, D is TRBD2 (6 bases). The V end was cut by 6 bases, the J end by 0 bases, with 15 bases between. In germline, CDR1 is SQVTM, CDR2 ANQGSEA. This CDR3 has 14 residues. In DNA, the CDR3 is TGCAGCGTCGCGATTAGCGGAATCTCCTACGAGCAGTACTTC. Translating gives CSVAISGISYEQYF.

The V call is TRBV29-1, the J call TRBJ2-7, with 13 bases matching TRBD2. This CDR3 has 14 residues. Germline assignment: CDR1 SQVTM and CDR2 ANQGSEA. V dropped 6 bases and J dropped 4; count of bases not matched to a gene: 6. In nucleotides, the CDR3 is TGCAGCGTAACAGGACTAGCGGGAGCGTACGAGCAGTACTTC. Residues: CSVTGLAGAYEQYF.

This chain joins TRBV7-2 and TRBJ1-2, with a tentative D call TRBD1 (6 bases). The CDR3 spans 13 residues. Per germline, CDR1 SGHTA and CDR2 FQGNSA. Trimming stripped 9 bases from V and 13 bases from J, with 24 bases between. CDR3 amino acids: CARWEGEQGDCTF. CDR3 bases: TGTGCCAGATGGGAGGGGGAGCAGGGAGACTGCACCTTC.

The gene calls are TRBV2 and TRBJ1-5; D gene uncertain. The V gene's germline CDR1 is SNHLY and CDR2 FYNNEI. The length of the CDR3 is 14 residues. V was shortened by 4 bases and J by 4 bases, with 11 bases between the two germline ends. CDR3 in DNA: TGTGCCAGCAGTGGTGGGCCGGGAAATCAGCCCCAGCATTTT. Encoded protein: CASSGGPGNQPQHF.

V and J are TRBV7-9 and TRBJ2-3; no clear D gene. Per the germline V gene, CDR1 is SEHNR and CDR2 is FQNEAQ (reference sequence). V was cut by 9 bases and J by 2 bases, with 6 bases left in between. There are 11 residues in the CDR3. The CDR3 bases are TGTGCCAGTACTCTCACAGATACGCAGTATTTT. Translation: CASTLTDTQYF.

The chain recombines TRBV24-1 with TRBJ1-2, with no clear D. V lost 6 bases and J 3 bases, leaving 10 bases between the germline ends. The length of the CDR3 is 13 residues. CDR1 KGHDR and CDR2 SFDVKD come from the germline V gene. CDR3 amino acids: CATSKGSDYGYTF. CDR3 sequence (DNA): TGTGCCACCAGTAAGGGATCTGACTATGGCTACACCTTC.

This clonotype was recorded only once. This sequence joins TRBV20-1 and TRBJ1-1; D gene unclear. V was clipped by 1 base and J by 7 bases, with 13 bases between them. Germline V gene sequence: CDR1 DFQATT, CDR2 SNEGSKA (reference sequence). The CDR3 is 13 amino acids. As DNA, the CDR3 is TGCAGTGCTAGAGTATCGGGGATTGGTGAAGCTTTCTTT. Amino acids: CSARVSGIGEAFF.

J is TRBJ2-7 and V is TRBV20-1; 9 nucleotides agree with TRBD2. Matching the DNA end better, TRBJ2-1 makes the J call doubtful. Germline values: CDR1 DFQATT, CDR2 SNEGSKA (reference sequence). The CDR3 length is 15 residues. CDR3 DNA: TGCAGTGCTAGAGATCGGCTAGCGGGACTCTATGAGCAGTTCTTC. Protein sequence: CSARDRLAGLYEQFF.

The table lists this clonotype with a few counts. J is TRBJ1-4 and V is TRBV7-8; TRBD1 might be the D (6 bases). V was cut by 5 bases and J by 7 bases, with 17 bases left in between. This CDR3 comprises 15 residues. Germline V gene data show CDR1 as SGHVS and CDR2 as FQNEAQ. In nucleotides, the CDR3 is TGTGCCAGCAGCCCAGGGGAAGGAGGGGGTGAAAAACTGTTTTTT. This translates into CASSPGEGGGEKLFF. Looking up the rest from reference TRBV7-8 and TRBJ1-4 gives the full variable domain: GAGVSQSPRYKVAKRGQDVALRCDPISGHVSLFWYQQALGQGPEFLTYFQNEAQLDKSGLPSDRFFAERPEGSVSTLKIQRTQQEDSAVYLCASSPGEGGGEKLFFGSGTQLSVL.